Described below is a single TCR beta chain sequence and its context. Authors' processing steps: By means of reference gene primer amplification, nucleated cell counts were estimated. Using immunoSEQ multiplex PCR, the repertoire was profiled, and TCRdb retains in-frame clones only, with some absent. V, J and clone size are those of that table, while D and trimming were read from the DNA. The repertoire includes around 60,000 clones, roughly 80% of them detected once, and roughly 5.7% sits in the top ten. Trimming left V 5 bases short and J 0 bases short, with 8 bases between. The length of the CDR3 is 14 residues. Germline V gene lookup returns CDR1 SGHTA and CDR2 FQGNSA. This entry comes from a study of blood T cell repertoires in COVID-19. About the research overall: Whether acute or convalescent, the COVID-19 samples came from the United States, Italy and Spain. Sample material is recorded as cDNA or gDNA derived from T cells, B-cell-depleted T cells, or PBMCs.

This clonotype was obtained from a man in his 70s with acute or convalescent COVID-19. The J gene is TRBJ2-1, the V gene TRBV7-2; D is perhaps TRBD2 (5 bases). Material: peripheral blood. The CDR3 coding sequence is TGTGCCAGCAGCCTAGGGAGCTCCTACAATGAGCAGTTCTTC. It is translated as CASSLGSSYNEQFF.